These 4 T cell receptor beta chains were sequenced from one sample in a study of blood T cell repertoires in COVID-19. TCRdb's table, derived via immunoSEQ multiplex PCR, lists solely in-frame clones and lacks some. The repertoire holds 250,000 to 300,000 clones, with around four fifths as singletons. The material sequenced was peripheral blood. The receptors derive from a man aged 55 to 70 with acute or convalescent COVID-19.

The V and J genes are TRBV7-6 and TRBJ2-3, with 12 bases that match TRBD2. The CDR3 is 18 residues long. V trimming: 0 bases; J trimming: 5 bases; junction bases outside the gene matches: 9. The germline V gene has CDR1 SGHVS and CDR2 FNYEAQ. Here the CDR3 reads CASSLAPSGGARGDTQYF. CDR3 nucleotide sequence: TGTGCCAGCAGCTTAGCGCCTAGCGGGGGGGCTAGGGGAGATACGCAGTATTTT.

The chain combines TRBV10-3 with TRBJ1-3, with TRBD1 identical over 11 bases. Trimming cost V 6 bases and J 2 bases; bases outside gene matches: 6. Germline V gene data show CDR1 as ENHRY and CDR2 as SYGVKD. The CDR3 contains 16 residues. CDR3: CAISVGQGAAGNTIYF. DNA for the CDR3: TGTGCCATCAGCGTCGGACAGGGGGCCGCTGGAAACACCATATATTTT.

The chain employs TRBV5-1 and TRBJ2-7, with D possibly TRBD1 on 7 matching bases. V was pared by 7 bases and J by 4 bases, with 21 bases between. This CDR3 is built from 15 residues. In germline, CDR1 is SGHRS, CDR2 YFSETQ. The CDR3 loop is CASGEQGGSIYEQYF. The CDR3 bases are TGCGCCAGCGGCGAGCAGGGGGGTTCTATTTACGAGCAGTACTTC.

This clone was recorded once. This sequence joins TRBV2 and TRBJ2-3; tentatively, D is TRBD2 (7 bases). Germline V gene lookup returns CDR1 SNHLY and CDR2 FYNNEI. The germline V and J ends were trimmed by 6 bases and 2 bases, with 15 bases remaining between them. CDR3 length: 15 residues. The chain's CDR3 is CASSGGRVLTDTQYF. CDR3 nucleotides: TGTGCCAGCAGCGGGGGGCGGGTACTCACAGATACGCAGTATTTT.